The rows below give T cell receptor beta chains drawn from one sample of a study of cytomegalovirus exposure and HLA in healthy donors. The table came from immunoSEQ multiplex PCR; TCRdb's copy has only in-frame clones and leaves some out. This sample has 85,000 to 100,000 clones; roughly two thirds occur once, and the top ten carry roughly 2%. What was sequenced was PBMCs. The receptors shown here come from a human donor in good health. Both conserved end residues are part of each CDR3. Fields, in order: V gene, clone size, J gene, D gene, CDR3 DNA, CDR3 protein. D genes are given only for firm matches. Clone size is given for some rows only: seen once, a few or many times, or a class if the clone is expanded.

>TRBV15|few|TRBJ2-2|TRBD2
TGTGCCACCAGCAGAGCTAGCGGGAAGGAGCTGTTTTTT
CATSRASGKELFF
>TRBV5-4|.|TRBJ2-1|TRBD2
TGTGCCAGCAGCTTATTAGGAGTAGCGGGGGTGTACAATGAGCAGTTCTTC
CASSLLGVAGVYNEQFF
>TRBV27|.|TRBJ2-3|.
TGTGCCAGCAGCGGGGTCCTGCAGACTAGCACAGATACGCAGTATTTT
CASSGVLQTSTDTQYF
>TRBV29-1|few|TRBJ2-2|.
TGCAGCGCCAGGGAATCCTCGGGCGCCGGGGAGCTGTTTTTT
CSARESSGAGELFF
>TRBV5-4|once|TRBJ1-4|.
TGTGCCAGCAGCTTGGAGGCAGGGTTTGGGACTAATGAAAAACTGTTTTTT
CASSLEAGFGTNEKLFF
>TRBV5-5|.|TRBJ1-2|TRBD1
TGTGCCAGCAGCTATACAGGGGAGGTTGGCTACACCTTC
CASSYTGEVGYTF
>TRBV5-1|.|TRBJ1-6|.
TGCGCCAGCAGCTTGACAGTTAATTCACCCCTCCACTTT
CASSLTVNSPLHF
>TRBV4-2|.|TRBJ1-4|TRBD1
TGTGCCAGCAGCACGCGGGACAGCGCAACTAATGAAAAACTGTTTTTT
CASSTRDSATNEKLFF
>TRBV5-4|few|TRBJ1-2|TRBD1
TGTGCCAGCAGCGGCGGGACAGGCTATGGCTACACCTTC
CASSGGTGYGYTF
>TRBV29-1|.|TRBJ1-4|.
TGCAGCGTTCGGAGACAGCTTAATGAAAAACTGTTTTTT
CSVRRQLNEKLFF
>TRBV7-8|.|TRBJ2-6|TRBD2
TGTGCCAGCAGCGTCGCTAGCGGGGGGGCTTCTGGGGCCAACGTCCTGACTTTC
CASSVASGGASGANVLTF
>TRBV7-9|.|TRBJ1-1|.
TGTGCCAGCAGCTTAAGACAGCCTAAAGCTTTCTTT
CASSLRQPKAFF
>TRBV6-6|.|TRBJ2-1|.
TGTGCCAGCGGAGCAAGCTCCTACAATGAGCAGTTCTTC
CASGASSYNEQFF
>TRBV4-3|few|TRBJ1-2|TRBD1
TGCGCCAGCAGCCTACGTCGGACAGGGGTTGACTATGGCTACACCTTC
CASSLRRTGVDYGYTF
>TRBV11-2|.|TRBJ1-3|.
TGTGCCAGCAGCTTAGTTGGAGGCCGAGGGAACACCATATATTTT
CASSLVGGRGNTIYF
>TRBV9|.|TRBJ2-1|TRBD2
TGTGCCAGCAGCGCCCGACTAGCGGGGGGGCCAATCAATGAGCAGTTCTTC
CASSARLAGGPINEQFF
>TRBV7-9|.|TRBJ1-2|.
TGTGCCAGCAGCGCGTCGATAAAAGCTAACTATGGCTACACCTTC
CASSASIKANYGYTF
>TRBV7-2|few|TRBJ2-3|.
TGTGCCAGCAGCTTAGTTGCGGGGAGCACAGATACGCAGTATTTT
CASSLVAGSTDTQYF
>TRBV7-2|.|TRBJ2-3|TRBD2
TGTGCCAGCAGCTTCGGCGGGGGTTTCACAGATACGCAGTATTTT
CASSFGGGFTDTQYF
>TRBV30|.|TRBJ1-1|.
TGTGCCTGGAGGAGGCAGAAGAACACTGAAGCTTTCTTT
CAWRRQKNTEAFF
>TRBV5-1|.|TRBJ1-2|.
TGCGCCAGCAGCTCCACAACCCCCAGGATTACCTATGGCTACACCTTC
CASSSTTPRITYGYTF
>TRBV5-6|.|TRBJ2-7|.
TGTGCCAGCAGCTTGAGCAGGGTTTACGAGCAGTACTTC
CASSLSRVYEQYF
>TRBV5-4|.|TRBJ1-2|.
TGTGCCAGCAGCTTCAGGGGCGCACGGGGCTACACCTTC
CASSFRGARGYTF
>TRBV5-4|.|TRBJ2-5|.
TGTGCCAGCAGCCCAAAACAGGGTATACGGGAGACCCAGTACTTC
CASSPKQGIRETQYF
>TRBV2|.|TRBJ1-4|TRBD1
TGTGCCAGCAGTGAGACCGGGACAGATAATGAAAAACTGTTTTTT
CASSETGTDNEKLFF
>TRBV6-4|.|TRBJ1-6|TRBD1
TGTGCCAGCAGTACCGGGACAGGGTATTCACCCCTCCACTTT
CASSTGTGYSPLHF
>TRBV13|.|TRBJ1-5|.
TGTGCCAGCAGCCCAGGGATTCATCAGCCCCAGCATTTT
CASSPGIHQPQHF
>TRBV10-3|few|TRBJ2-5|TRBD2
TGTGCCATCAGCAAGCGGGGGGAAGAGACCCAGTACTTC
CAISKRGEETQYF
>TRBV7-2|.|TRBJ1-2|TRBD1
TGTGCCAGCAGCCCGTCCAGGGGGCGGAGGGGTTATGGCTACACCTTC
CASSPSRGRRGYGYTF
>TRBV4-3|.|TRBJ2-3|.
TGCGCCAGCAGCCAAGAAGGGGGGGGGTTCACAGATACGCAGTATTTT
CASSQEGGGFTDTQYF
>TRBV7-6|.|TRBJ2-7|TRBD1
TGTGCCAGCAGCTTATGGGCACCTGGGACAGCAGACCGGTCACAGTACTTC
CASSLWAPGTADRSQYF
>TRBV5-1|few|TRBJ2-1|TRBD2
TGCGCCAGCAGCACCGGACTAGCGGGGGGGCCTTCGAGCTCCTACAATGAGCAGTTCTTC
CASSTGLAGGPSSSYNEQFF
>TRBV7-3|few|TRBJ2-2|.
TGTGCCAGCAGCTCAGGGGGGCGCTCGGCGCGCACCGGGGAGCTGTTTTTT
CASSSGGRSARTGELFF
>TRBV6-5|few|TRBJ1-2|.
TGTGCCAGCAGTTATGCGGGACGGCGTGAATATGGCTACACCTTC
CASSYAGRREYGYTF
>TRBV2|.|TRBJ1-1|TRBD1
TGTGCCAGCAGGAGACAGGGGGCGTCTTATGAAGCTTTCTTT
CASRRQGASYEAFF
>TRBV6-5|.|TRBJ2-3|TRBD2
TGTGCCAGCAGTTACACCCAGCGGGGGGGCACAGATACGCAGTATTTT
CASSYTQRGGTDTQYF
>TRBV7-9|.|TRBJ1-2|.
TGTGCCAGCAGCCAGATAGTTGCGGGTGGGGGCTACACCTTC
CASSQIVAGGGYTF
>TRBV5-6|.|TRBJ1-1|TRBD1
TGTGCCAGCAGCAGCCAGACAGGGGGCGGCACTGAAGCTTTCTTT
CASSSQTGGGTEAFF
>TRBV12-5|few|TRBJ1-5|TRBD1
TGTGCTAGTGGTTTGGTAATGTGGGACAGGGAGAGCAATCAGCCCCAGCATTTT
CASGLVMWDRESNQPQHF
>TRBV4-2|.|TRBJ1-4|TRBD1
TGTGCCAGCAGCCAACCCGGGACAGGGCGGGAAAAACTGTTTTTT
CASSQPGTGREKLFF
>TRBV6-1|.|TRBJ2-7|.
TGTGCCAGCCCCGCGGGACCCCCTAGGCACTACGAGCAGTACTTC
CASPAGPPRHYEQYF
>TRBV6-1|.|TRBJ2-7|.
TGTGCCAGCAGTGAAAGGAGCCCCTACGAGCAGTACTTC
CASSERSPYEQYF
>TRBV27|.|TRBJ2-7|TRBD1
TGTGCCAGCGGAGACAGGGGAACCTACGAGCAGTACTTC
CASGDRGTYEQYF
>TRBV11-1|.|TRBJ2-7|.
TGTGCCAGCAGCTTAGCCGGGACTGACGGCTACGAGCAGTACTTC
CASSLAGTDGYEQYF
>TRBV29-1|.|TRBJ2-7|.
TGCAGCGTTGAAGATAAGGGGTACGAGCAGTACTTC
CSVEDKGYEQYF
>TRBV7-2|.|TRBJ2-1|.
TGTGCCAGCACCGGGATGAGCTCCTACAATGAGCAGTTCTTC
CASTGMSSYNEQFF
>TRBV11-2|.|TRBJ2-2|.
TGTGCCAGCAGCCCTCTCCTGACTGGGGAGCTGTTTTTT
CASSPLLTGELFF
>TRBV29-1|.|TRBJ1-2|TRBD1
TGCAGCGGGTTAGGGGACAGCCTATTAACTGGCTACACCTTC
CSGLGDSLLTGYTF
>TRBV30|few|TRBJ1-5|.
TGTGCCTGGAGTCCAAATAGTTCGGGGGGGCACCAGCCCCAGCATTTT
CAWSPNSSGGHQPQHF
>TRBV11-3|.|TRBJ2-2|TRBD2
TGTGCCAGCAGCTTAGGGAGGATGACTAGCGGCACCGGGGAGCTGTTTTTT
CASSLGRMTSGTGELFF
>TRBV7-6|few|TRBJ2-1|.
TGTGCCAGCAGCTTAGGATGGGGGGGCATTCATGAGCAGTTCTTC
CASSLGWGGIHEQFF
>TRBV19|many|TRBJ2-1|.
TGTGCCAGTAGCCGCCAGACTTCCCCGGAGCAGTTCTTC
CASSRQTSPEQFF
>TRBV11-1|.|TRBJ2-5|TRBD1
TGTGCCAGCAGCTCCCAGTTCTACAGGGGCGGCAAAGAGACCCAGTACTTC
CASSSQFYRGGKETQYF
>TRBV18|few|TRBJ1-5|.
TGTGCCAGCTCACCAAGGAGGGATGCCCTCAATCAGCCCCAGCATTTT
CASSPRRDALNQPQHF
>TRBV6-5|.|TRBJ1-6|.
TGTGCCAGCAGTTACGTGGCAGGGGCTGGGGCCCTCCACTTT
CASSYVAGAGALHF